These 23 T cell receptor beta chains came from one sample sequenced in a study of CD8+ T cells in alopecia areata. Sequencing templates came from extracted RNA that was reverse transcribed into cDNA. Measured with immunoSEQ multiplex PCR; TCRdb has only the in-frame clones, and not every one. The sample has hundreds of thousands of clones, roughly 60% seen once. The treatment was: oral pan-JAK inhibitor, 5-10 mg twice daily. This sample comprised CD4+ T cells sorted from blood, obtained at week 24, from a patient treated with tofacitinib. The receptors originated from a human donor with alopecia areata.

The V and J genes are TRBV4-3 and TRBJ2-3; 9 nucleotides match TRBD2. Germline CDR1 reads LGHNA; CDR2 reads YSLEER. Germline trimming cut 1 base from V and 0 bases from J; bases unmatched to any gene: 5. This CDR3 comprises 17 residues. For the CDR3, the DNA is TGCGCCAGCAGCCAAGGTAGCGGGGGAACTAGCACAGATACGCAGTATTTT. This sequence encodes CASSQGSGGTSTDTQYF.

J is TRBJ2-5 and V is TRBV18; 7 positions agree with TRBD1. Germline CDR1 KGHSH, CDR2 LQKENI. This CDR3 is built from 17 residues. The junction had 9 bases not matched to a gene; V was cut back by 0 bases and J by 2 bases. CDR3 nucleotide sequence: TGTGCCAGCTCACCACCGAACCGGGGACAGTCACAAGAGACCCAGTACTTC. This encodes CASSPPNRGQSQETQYF.

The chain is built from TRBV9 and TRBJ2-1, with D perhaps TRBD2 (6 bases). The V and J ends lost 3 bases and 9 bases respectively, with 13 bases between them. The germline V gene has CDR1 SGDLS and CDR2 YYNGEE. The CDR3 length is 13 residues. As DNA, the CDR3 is TGTGCCAGCAGCGCAAGACTGGGGGGTGAGCAGTTCTTC. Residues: CASSARLGGEQFF.

CDR3: CASSLQGLQETQYF. The CDR3 bases are TGTGCCAGCAGCCTACAGGGGCTCCAAGAGACCCAGTACTTC. This chain uses TRBV7-9 with TRBJ2-5, with TRBD1 matching over 7 bases. V lost 5 bases to trimming and J lost 1 base; unmatched junction nucleotides: 4. Germline-derived CDR1 and CDR2 are SEHNR and FQNEAQ (reference sequence). The CDR3 loop spans 14 amino acids.

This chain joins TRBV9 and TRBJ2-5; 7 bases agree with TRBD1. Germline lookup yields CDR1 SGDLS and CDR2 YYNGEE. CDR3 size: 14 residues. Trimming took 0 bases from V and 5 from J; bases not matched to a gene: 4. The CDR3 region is CASSVGGQRETQYF. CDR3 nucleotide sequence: TGTGCCAGCAGCGTAGGGGGACAGCGGGAGACCCAGTACTTC.

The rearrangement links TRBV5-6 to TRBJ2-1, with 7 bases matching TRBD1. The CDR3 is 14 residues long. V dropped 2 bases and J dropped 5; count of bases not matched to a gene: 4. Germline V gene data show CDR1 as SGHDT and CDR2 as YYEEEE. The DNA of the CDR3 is TGTGCCAGCAGCTTAGGACAGGTGGACAATGAGCAGTTCTTC. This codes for CASSLGQVDNEQFF.

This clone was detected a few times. The CDR3 loop reads CASSFDSGANVLTF. DNA for the CDR3: TGTGCCAGCAGCTTTGACTCTGGGGCCAACGTCCTGACTTTC. The chain employs TRBV28 and TRBJ2-6, with D uncertain. The germline V gene has CDR1 MDHEN and CDR2 SYDVKM. This CDR3 region has 14 residues. Trimming shortened V by 6 bases and J by 0 bases, and 6 bases separated the two germline ends. Looking up the rest from reference TRBV28 and TRBJ2-6 gives the full variable domain: DVKVTQSSRYLVKRTGEKVFLECVQDMDHENMFWYRQDPGLGLRLIYFSYDVKMKEKGDIPEGYSVSREKKERFSLILESASTNQTSMYLCASSFDSGANVLTFGAGSRLTVL.

For the CDR3, the DNA is TGCGCCAGCAGCCAAAGGGGGGACAGGGGTCGGGCCCAAGAGACCCAGTACTTC. Translating it yields CASSQRGDRGRAQETQYF. The chain uses TRBV4-1 and TRBJ2-5; 10 nucleotides line up with TRBD1. After removal of 2 bases from V and 1 base from J, the junction contained 10 bases not matched to a gene. Germline V gene data show CDR1 as MGHRA and CDR2 as YSYEKL. This CDR3 is built from 18 residues.

CDR3 amino acids: CASSNLGQGATGANVLTF. Written as DNA, the CDR3 is TGCGCCAGCAGCAACCTGGGACAGGGGGCTACTGGGGCCAACGTCCTGACTTTC. V gene TRBV5-1 combines with J gene TRBJ2-6; 12 bases are a match to TRBD1. Germline assignment: CDR1 SGHRS and CDR2 YFSETQ. Trimming took 4 bases from V and 2 from J; bases not matched to a gene: 7. The CDR3 contains 18 residues.

CDR3 loop: CASSLRLAGGINIQYF. The DNA for the CDR3 is TGTGCCAGCAGCCTTCGACTAGCGGGGGGGATAAACATTCAGTACTTC. This chain links TRBV4-2 with TRBJ2-4; 14 nucleotides agree with TRBD2. Germline V gene sequence: CDR1 LGHNA, CDR2 YNFKEQ. V was pared by 4 bases and J by 6 bases, with 5 bases of the junction left unmatched. The CDR3 has 16 residues.

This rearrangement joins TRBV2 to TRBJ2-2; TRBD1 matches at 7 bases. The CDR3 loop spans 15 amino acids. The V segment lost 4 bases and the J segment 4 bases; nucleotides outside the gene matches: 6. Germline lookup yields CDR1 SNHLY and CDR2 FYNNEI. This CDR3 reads CASSVDRAGTGELFF. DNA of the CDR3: TGTGCCAGCAGTGTAGACAGGGCAGGCACCGGGGAGCTGTTTTTT.

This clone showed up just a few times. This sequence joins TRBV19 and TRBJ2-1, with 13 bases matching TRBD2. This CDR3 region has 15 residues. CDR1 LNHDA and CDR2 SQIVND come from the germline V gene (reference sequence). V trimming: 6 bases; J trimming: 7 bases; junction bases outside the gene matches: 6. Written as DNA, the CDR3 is TGTGCCAGTAGCATCCCGGGACTAGCGGGAAATGAGCAGTTCTTC. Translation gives CASSIPGLAGNEQFF. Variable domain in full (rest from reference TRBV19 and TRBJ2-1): DGGITQSPKYLFRKEGQNVTLSCEQNLNHDAMYWYRQDPGQGLRLIYYSQIVNDFQKGDIAEGYSVSREKKESFPLTVTSAQKNPTAFYLCASSIPGLAGNEQFFGPGTRLTVL.

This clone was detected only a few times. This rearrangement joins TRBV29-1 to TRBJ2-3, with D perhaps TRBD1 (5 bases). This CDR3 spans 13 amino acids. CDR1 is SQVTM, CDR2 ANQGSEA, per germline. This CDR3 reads CSSGARATDTQYF. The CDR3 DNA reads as TGCAGTTCTGGGGCGCGAGCCACAGATACGCAGTATTTT.

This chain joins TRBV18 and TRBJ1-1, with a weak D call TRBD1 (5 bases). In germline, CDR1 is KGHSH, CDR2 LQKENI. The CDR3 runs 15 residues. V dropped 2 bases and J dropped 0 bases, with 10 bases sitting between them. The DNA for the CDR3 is TGTGCCAGCTCACCATCGACAGAGATGAACACTGAAGCTTTCTTT. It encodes CASSPSTEMNTEAFF. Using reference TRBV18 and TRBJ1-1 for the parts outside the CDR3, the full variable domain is NAGVMQNPRHLVRRRGQEARLRCSPMKGHSHVYWYRQLPEEGLKFMVYLQKENIIDESGMPKERFSAEFPKEGPSILRIQQVVRGDSAAYFCASSPSTEMNTEAFFGQGTRLTVV.

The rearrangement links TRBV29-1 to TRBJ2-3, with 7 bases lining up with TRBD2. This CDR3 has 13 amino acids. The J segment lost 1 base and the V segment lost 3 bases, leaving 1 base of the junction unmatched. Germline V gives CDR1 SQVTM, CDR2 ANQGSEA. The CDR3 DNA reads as TGCAGCGTTGATACTAGCGGCACAGATACGCAGTATTTT. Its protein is CSVDTSGTDTQYF.

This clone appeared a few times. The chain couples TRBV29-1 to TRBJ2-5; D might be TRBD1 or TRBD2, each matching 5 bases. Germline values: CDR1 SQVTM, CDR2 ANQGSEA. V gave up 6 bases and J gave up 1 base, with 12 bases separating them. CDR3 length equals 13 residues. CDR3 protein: CSVRRGTQETQYF. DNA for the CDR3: TGCAGCGTACGAAGAGGGACCCAAGAGACCCAGTACTTC.

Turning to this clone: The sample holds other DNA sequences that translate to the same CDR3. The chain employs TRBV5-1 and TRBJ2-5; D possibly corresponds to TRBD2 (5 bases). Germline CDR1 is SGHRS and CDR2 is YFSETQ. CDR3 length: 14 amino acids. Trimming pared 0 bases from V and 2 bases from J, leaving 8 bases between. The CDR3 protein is CASSLGGQQETQYF. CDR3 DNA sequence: TGCGCCAGCAGCTTGGGAGGGCAACAAGAGACCCAGTACTTC.

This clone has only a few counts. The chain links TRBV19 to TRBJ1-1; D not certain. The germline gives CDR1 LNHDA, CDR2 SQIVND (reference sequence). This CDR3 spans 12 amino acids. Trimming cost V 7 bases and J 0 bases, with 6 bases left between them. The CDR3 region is CASTGMNTEAFF. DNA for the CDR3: TGTGCCAGTACGGGGATGAACACTGAAGCTTTCTTT.

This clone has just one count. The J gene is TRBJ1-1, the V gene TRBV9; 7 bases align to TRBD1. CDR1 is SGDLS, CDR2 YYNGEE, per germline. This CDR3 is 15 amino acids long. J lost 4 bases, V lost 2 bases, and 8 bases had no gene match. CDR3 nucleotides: TGTGCCAGCAGCGTCCACCAGGGGGGAAGCACTGAAGCTTTCTTT. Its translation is CASSVHQGGSTEAFF.

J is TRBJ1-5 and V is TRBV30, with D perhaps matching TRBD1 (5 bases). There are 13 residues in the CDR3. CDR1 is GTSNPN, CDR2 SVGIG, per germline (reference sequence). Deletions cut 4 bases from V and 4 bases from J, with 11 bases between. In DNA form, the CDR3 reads TGTGCCTGGACGAGGGGTCGGAATCAGCCCCAGCATTTT. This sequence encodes CAWTRGRNQPQHF.

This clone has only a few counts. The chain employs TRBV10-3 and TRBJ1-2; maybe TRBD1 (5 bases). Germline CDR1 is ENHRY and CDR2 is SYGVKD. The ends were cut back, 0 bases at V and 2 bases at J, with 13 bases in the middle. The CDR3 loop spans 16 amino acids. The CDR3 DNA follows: TGTGCCATCAGTGAGTCCGCAGGGTTGATCAACTATGGCTACACCTTC. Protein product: CAISESAGLINYGYTF.

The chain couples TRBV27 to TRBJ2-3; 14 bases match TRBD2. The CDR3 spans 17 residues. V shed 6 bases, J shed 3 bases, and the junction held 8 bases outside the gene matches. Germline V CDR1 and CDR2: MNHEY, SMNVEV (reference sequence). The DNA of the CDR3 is TGTGCCAGCAGGTCTTTGACTAGCGGGGGGGTGACAGATACGCAGTATTTT. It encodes CASRSLTSGGVTDTQYF.

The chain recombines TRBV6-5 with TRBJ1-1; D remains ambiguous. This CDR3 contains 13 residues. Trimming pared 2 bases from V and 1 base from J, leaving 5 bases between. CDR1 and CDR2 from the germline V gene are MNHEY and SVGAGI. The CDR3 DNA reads TGTGCCAGCAGTTACAGGAGGAACACTGAAGCTTTCTTT. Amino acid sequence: CASSYRRNTEAFF.